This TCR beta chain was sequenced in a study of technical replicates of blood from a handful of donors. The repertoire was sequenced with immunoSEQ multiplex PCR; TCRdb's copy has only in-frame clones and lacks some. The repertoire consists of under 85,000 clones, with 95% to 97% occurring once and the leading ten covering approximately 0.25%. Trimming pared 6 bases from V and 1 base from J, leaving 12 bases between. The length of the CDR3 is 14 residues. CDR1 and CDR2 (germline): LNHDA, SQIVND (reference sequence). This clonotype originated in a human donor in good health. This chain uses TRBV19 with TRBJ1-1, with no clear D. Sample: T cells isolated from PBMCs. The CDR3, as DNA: TGTGCCAGTAGCCTTGGCGGTGGGAACACTGAAGCTTTCTTT. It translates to CASSLGGGNTEAFF. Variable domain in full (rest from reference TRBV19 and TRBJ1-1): DGGITQSPKYLFRKEGQNVTLSCEQNLNHDAMYWYRQDPGQGLRLIYYSQIVNDFQKGDIAEGYSVSREKKESFPLTVTSAQKNPTAFYLCASSLGGGNTEAFFGQGTRLTVV.